Following are 27 T cell receptor beta chains from one sample sequenced in a study of beta chain features in type 1 diabetes. Their specific antigens are unknown. Expressed TCRB transcripts were sequenced, since all the RNA that had been isolated was reverse transcribed. The method was immunoSEQ multiplex PCR; TCRdb's version includes in-frame clones alone and lacks a portion of them. The sample shows approximately 170,000 clones, over 55% of them seen only once. Findings of the study overall: Researchers report that Type 1 diabetes patients had moderately but significantly shorter TCRB CDR3s across all four CD4+ subsets.

Source material: naive CD4+ T cells from blood. These receptor sequences come from a man aged 25-45 years with type 1 diabetes.

The rearrangement links TRBV29-1 to TRBJ1-3; D gene ambiguous. Germline V gene data show CDR1 as SQVTM and CDR2 as ANQGSEA. The CDR3 loop spans 13 amino acids. Trimming cost V 0 bases and J 4 bases, with 7 bases left between them. CDR3 in DNA: TGCAGCGTTGAAGATCCGCAAGGAAACACCATATATTTT. It specifies CSVEDPQGNTIYF.

The chain joins TRBV30 to TRBJ2-3; TRBD2 agrees at 8 bases. Germline V gene lookup returns CDR1 GTSNPN and CDR2 SVGIG (reference sequence). This CDR3 comprises 14 residues. Trimming cost V 8 bases and J 4 bases; bases outside gene matches: 11. The chain's CDR3 is CARDFSGGADTQYF. As DNA, the CDR3 is TGTGCCCGGGATTTCAGCGGGGGTGCAGATACGCAGTATTTT.

This chain joins TRBV4-3 and TRBJ1-1; maybe TRBD1 (5 bases). Trimming removed 0 bases from V and 8 bases from J, with 7 bases in between. Germline V CDR1 and CDR2: LGHNA, YSLEER. The CDR3 has 12 amino acids. The CDR3, as DNA: TGCGCCAGCAGCCAAGATAGGGGCGAAGCTTTCTTT. Residues: CASSQDRGEAFF.

This clone was seen only a few times. The chain has TRBV5-1 and TRBJ2-7, with D hard to call. V was trimmed by 1 base and J by 3 bases, leaving 14 bases between them. Germline loops: CDR1 SGHRS, CDR2 YFSETQ. The CDR3 contains 15 residues. The CDR3 sequence is CASSLIGLGLYEQYF. In DNA form, the CDR3 reads TGCGCCAGCAGCTTGATAGGCCTTGGGCTCTACGAGCAGTACTTC.

The V and J genes are TRBV9 and TRBJ2-1, with TRBD1 identical over 9 bases. Looked up from germline, CDR1 is SGDLS and CDR2 is YYNGEE. J was trimmed by 12 bases and V by 4 bases; bases with no gene match: 8. The CDR3 extends over 13 amino acids. The CDR3: CASSSRDRASQFF. Here the CDR3 DNA reads TGTGCCAGCAGCTCAAGGGACAGGGCTTCGCAGTTCTTC.

The V gene is TRBV7-9, the J gene TRBJ1-2; D is unclear. CDR3 length: 13 residues. V lost 3 bases to trimming and J lost 5 bases, with 10 bases between them. CDR1 is SEHNR and CDR2 is FQNEAQ in the germline V gene (reference sequence). The CDR3 here is CASSFREFYGYTF. As DNA, the CDR3 is TGTGCCAGCAGCTTTCGAGAATTTTATGGCTACACCTTC.

This chain connects TRBV5-4 to TRBJ2-5, with 8 bases identical to TRBD1. The J segment lost 2 bases and the V segment lost 4 bases, leaving 7 bases of the junction unmatched. The CDR3 has 15 amino acids. Germline CDR1 reads SGHNT; CDR2 reads YYREEE (reference sequence). The CDR3 sequence is CASSPQGAVQETQYF. DNA for the CDR3: TGTGCCAGCAGCCCGCAGGGGGCGGTACAAGAGACCCAGTACTTC.

The chain is built from TRBV30 and TRBJ2-1; 8 positions agree with TRBD2. V was clipped by 2 bases and J by 9 bases; unmatched bases: 3. Germline V gene data show CDR1 as GTSNPN and CDR2 as SVGIG (reference sequence). This CDR3 is built from 12 residues. The CDR3 bases are TGTGCCTGGAGTACGGGGGGGTCTGAGCAGTTCTTC. This codes for CAWSTGGSEQFF.

This clone was counted a few times. The chain links TRBV29-1 to TRBJ2-7; perhaps TRBD1 as D (6 bases). The germline V gene has CDR1 SQVTM and CDR2 ANQGSEA. This CDR3 region has 13 residues. V lost 7 bases and J lost 2, with 15 bases in between. CDR3 protein: CSAAATGTYEQYF. CDR3 coding DNA: TGCAGCGCAGCAGCTACAGGGACCTACGAGCAGTACTTC.

The chain combines TRBV25-1 with TRBJ2-7, with 8 positions matching TRBD1. With V trimmed by 3 bases and J by 0 bases, 4 bases remained unmatched. The CDR3 sequence is 15 residues long. Germline V gene sequence: CDR1 MGHDK, CDR2 SYGVNS. The CDR3 sequence: CASSDAGQASYEQYF. The DNA of the CDR3 is TGTGCCAGCAGTGATGCGGGACAGGCCTCCTACGAGCAGTACTTC.

The J gene is TRBJ2-5, the V gene TRBV19; possible D gene TRBD1, 6 bases. This CDR3 has 14 amino acids. Germline-derived CDR1 and CDR2 are LNHDA and SQIVND (reference sequence). Trimming cost V 4 bases and J 2 bases, with 11 bases left between them. The CDR3 DNA sequence: TGTGCCAGTAGTACGCGGACAGCACAAGAGACCCAGTACTTC. The encoded protein is CASSTRTAQETQYF.

This clone was detected only once. This chain uses TRBV25-1 with TRBJ2-5, with a possible D match to TRBD2 (5 bases). CDR3 size: 16 residues. CDR1 is MGHDK, CDR2 SYGVNS, per germline. V was pared by 1 base and J by 1 base, with 13 bases between. The CDR3 coding sequence is TGTGCCAGCAGTGAATCCAGAGGGAATATCCAAGAGACCCAGTACTTC. It is translated as CASSESRGNIQETQYF.

This rearrangement joins TRBV11-2 to TRBJ2-7; D is undetermined. V dropped 5 bases and J dropped 0 bases, with 17 bases sitting between them. The CDR3 is 16 residues long. The germline V gene has CDR1 SGHAT and CDR2 FQNNGV. CDR3 DNA sequence: TGTGCCAGCAGCCGTACGGCTCAGATTAGCTCCTACGAGCAGTACTTC. It translates to CASSRTAQISSYEQYF.

The chain links TRBV5-6 to TRBJ2-7; a possible D gene is TRBD2 (6 bases). This CDR3 comprises 14 residues. Trimming removed 2 bases at V and 3 bases at J, with 12 bases between. Germline CDR1 reads SGHDT; CDR2 reads YYEEEE. Here the CDR3 DNA reads TGTGCCAGCAGCTTTGATCGGAGGGACTACGAGCAGTACTTC. Its translation is CASSFDRRDYEQYF.

The rearrangement uses TRBV28 and TRBJ2-6; perhaps TRBD1 as D (6 bases). Germline V gene data show CDR1 as MDHEN and CDR2 as SYDVKM. CDR3 length: 17 residues. V lost 2 bases and J 0 bases, leaving 11 bases between the germline ends. The chain's CDR3 is CASSLDRRHSGANVLTF. The CDR3 coding sequence is TGTGCCAGCAGTTTAGACAGGCGCCACTCTGGGGCCAACGTCCTGACTTTC.

The sample holds a few counts of this clone. The rearrangement links TRBV5-1 to TRBJ2-6, with D perhaps matching TRBD1 (6 bases). Germline CDR1 SGHRS, CDR2 YFSETQ. V was shortened by 5 bases and J by 1 base, with 10 bases between the two germline ends. CDR3 length: 15 amino acids. CDR3 loop: CASSRGQSGANVLTF. For the CDR3, the DNA is TGCGCCAGCAGTAGGGGACAATCTGGGGCCAACGTCCTGACTTTC.

The chain carries TRBV7-2 and TRBJ2-7, with a possible D match to TRBD2 (5 bases). Looked up from germline, CDR1 is SGHTA and CDR2 is FQGNSA. The CDR3 covers 14 residues. Deletions cut 5 bases from V and 3 bases from J, with 14 bases between. CDR3 loop: CASSPSTGSYEQYF. The CDR3 nucleotides are TGTGCCAGCAGCCCCTCTACGGGGAGCTACGAGCAGTACTTC.

J is TRBJ2-7 and V is TRBV7-2; 7 positions match TRBD1. V lost 2 bases to trimming and J lost 3 bases; unmatched junction nucleotides: 4. CDR1 SGHTA and CDR2 FQGNSA come from the germline V gene. The CDR3 loop spans 14 amino acids. CDR3 DNA: TGTGCCAGCAGCTTACAGCAGGGGGACTACGAGCAGTACTTC. The encoded protein is CASSLQQGDYEQYF.

This chain joins TRBV2 and TRBJ1-6; D call uncertain. The CDR3 length is 13 residues. Germline values: CDR1 SNHLY, CDR2 FYNNEI. The V end was cut by 9 bases, the J end by 8 bases, with 14 bases between. Here the CDR3 DNA reads TGTGCCAGGGCTGGCGGCCTTTATTCACCCCTCCACTTT. Its protein is CARAGGLYSPLHF.

The chain uses TRBV11-2 and TRBJ2-1; the D gene is possibly TRBD1 (6 bases). V was shortened by 5 bases and J by 2 bases, with 13 bases between the two germline ends. Germline loops: CDR1 SGHAT, CDR2 FQNNGV. The CDR3 spans 15 residues. CDR3 loop: CASSLGRDTYNEQFF. DNA for the CDR3: TGTGCCAGCAGCCTTGGCCGGGACACCTACAATGAGCAGTTCTTC.

The chain employs TRBV29-1 and TRBJ2-7; D perhaps matches TRBD2 (6 bases). CDR1 and CDR2 from the germline V gene are SQVTM and ANQGSEA. The CDR3 totals 12 residues. Trimming took 5 bases from V and 2 from J, leaving 10 bases between them. The CDR3, as DNA: TGCAGCGTTTGGGACTTTCCCTACGAGCAGTACTTC. It translates to CSVWDFPYEQYF.

The chain uses TRBV30 and TRBJ2-7; D possibly corresponds to TRBD2 (5 bases). Germline V lookup: CDR1 GTSNPN, CDR2 SVGIG (reference sequence). This CDR3 spans 13 amino acids. With 6 bases removed from V and 3 bases from J, the gap between germline ends came to 15 bases. The CDR3 DNA reads as TGTGCCTGTCACGTCCGGGGAGTCTACGAGCAGTACTTC. This sequence encodes CACHVRGVYEQYF.

The chain employs TRBV21-1 and TRBJ2-7. TRBV21-1 is a pseudogene segment. This CDR3 spans 13 amino acids. The CDR3 region is CASSPGPVHEQYF. The CDR3 nucleotides read TGTGCCAGCAGCCCGGGCCCTGTCCACGAGCAGTACTTC.

The chain employs TRBV9 and TRBJ1-3, with D unresolved. Germline CDR1 SGDLS, CDR2 YYNGEE. CDR3 length equals 16 residues. Trimming left V 0 bases short and J 0 bases short, with 10 bases between. The CDR3 sequence: CASSVGQVRSGNTIYF. Here the CDR3 DNA reads TGTGCCAGCAGCGTAGGTCAGGTACGCTCTGGAAACACCATATATTTT.

The chain joins TRBV29-1 to TRBJ2-7, with 10 bases lining up with TRBD1. Trimming took 8 bases from V and 9 from J; bases not matched to a gene: 10. The CDR3 length is 12 residues. Germline-derived CDR1 and CDR2 are SQVTM and ANQGSEA. Written as DNA, the CDR3 is TGCAGCATCCGGGACAGGGGTTTTAGGCAGTACTTC. Amino acids: CSIRDRGFRQYF.

In this sample, this clone turned up a few times. The V and J genes are TRBV6-5 and TRBJ1-5; the match to TRBD1 covers 7 bases. CDR1 MNHEY and CDR2 SVGAGI come from the germline V gene. This CDR3 has 14 amino acids. Germline trimming cut 6 bases from V and 4 bases from J; bases unmatched to any gene: 6. The CDR3 spells CASSPGQQNQPQHF. The CDR3 DNA reads TGTGCCAGCAGCCCGGGACAGCAGAATCAGCCCCAGCATTTT.

The chain combines TRBV10-3 with TRBJ2-3; no clear D gene. The length of the CDR3 is 13 residues. Trimming cost V 10 bases and J 0 bases, with 11 bases left between them. CDR1 is ENHRY, CDR2 SYGVKD, per germline. The CDR3 DNA sequence: TGTGCCAGGGCGGATACTAGCACAGATACGCAGTATTTT. Its protein is CARADTSTDTQYF.